Reported below is one TCR beta chain. Its antigen is unidentified. TCR beta CDR3 region amplification was performed from RNA transcripts. When the TCR CDR3 underwent first-round RT-PCR, the HTBI primer set was used. MiXCR, run by TCRdb on the multiplex PCR reads, gives a single entry per CDR3 protein. The sample contains about 370,000 distinct CDR3 sequences, 15% of which appear only once. These data are taken from a study of T cells in Graves' hyperthyroidism and ophthalmopathy. The wider study: Staff took peripheral blood when the initial diagnosis was made, before any treatment began.

The length of the CDR3 is 16 residues. The germline V gene encodes CDR1 SQVTM and CDR2 ANQGSEA. The trim removed 0 bases at V and 6 bases at J, leaving 6 bases unmatched. Study-wide findings and caveats: Ophthalmopathy could be told apart from stable hyperthyroidism with a 13 V-J model.

The J gene is TRBJ2-2, the V gene TRBV29-1; 11 bases line up with TRBD1. Sequences were obtained from blood. This clonotype was sampled from a woman in her sixties or seventies with Graves' ophthalmopathy. The CDR3 loop reads CSVEDRGTGGSGELFF. CDR3 nucleotides: TGCAGCGTTGAAGACCGGGGGACAGGGGGTTCCGGGGAGCTGTTTTTT.